One and the same sample provided the 3 T cell receptor beta chains below, sequenced in a study of vaccination and CD4 T cells after COVID-19. Treatment specified: approximately nine-day PBMC culture with coronavirus spike peptide pools or control peptides (ViraFEST assay). Researchers used the Oncomine TCR Beta short-read assay to sequence DNA from cultured CD4+ T cells. MiXCR, applied by TCRdb to the PCR reads, yields one record per CDR3 protein. Found here are 15,000 to 17,000 distinct CDR3 sequences, approximately 70% of them singletons; the top ten hold approximately 4.6%. Their target antigens are unknown. The sequencing input was CD4+ T cells from blood, cultured in vitro. Receptors originate from a human donor who had recovered from COVID-19.

The chain is built from TRBV20-1 and TRBJ1-6; no clear D gene. Trimming shortened V by 0 bases and J by 7 bases, and 13 bases separated the two germline ends. This CDR3 spans 15 amino acids. CDR1 and CDR2 (germline): DFQATT, SNEGSKA (reference sequence). CDR3: CSARDQWIGNSPLHF. In nucleotides, the CDR3 is TGCAGTGCTAGAGATCAATGGATCGGCAATTCACCCCTCCACTTT.

The V gene is TRBV4-3, the J gene TRBJ1-4; weak D call: TRBD1 (5 bases). The germline CDR1 and CDR2 sequences are LGHNA and YSLEER. This CDR3 spans 16 amino acids. Trimming cost V 0 bases and J 11 bases, with 19 bases left between them. The CDR3 protein is CASSQDLQGMSSKLFF. CDR3 DNA: TGCGCCAGCAGCCAAGACCTGCAGGGCATGAGTTCGAAACTGTTTTTT.

This clonotype has more than one count but fewer than ten. V is TRBV6-2 or TRBV6-3 and J is TRBJ1-5; 8 nucleotides agree with TRBD1. Looked up from germline, CDR1 is MNHEY and CDR2 is SVGEGT. J gave up 0 bases and V 6 bases, and 10 bases lay outside the gene matches. The CDR3 is 17 residues long. CDR3 DNA: TGTGCCAGCAGATCCCGGACAGGGCAATATAGCAATCAGCCCCAGCATTTT. It codes for CASRSRTGQYSNQPQHF.